These 22 T cell receptor beta chains came from one sample sequenced in a study of T and B cells in COVID-19 patients. BIOMED2 TRB-A/B primer pools were used in multiplex TRB PCR. From the multiplex PCR reads, TCRdb called clonotypes with MiXCR, one entry per CDR3 protein. Of fewer than 15,000 distinct CDR3 sequences in the sample, around 25% were seen once. Blood genomic DNA input for TRB amplification was about 220-500 ng. The sample was blood. The receptors shown here come from a human donor who had recovered from COVID-19.

The chain is built from TRBV20-1 and TRBJ1-2; 9 nucleotides align to TRBD1. From germline, CDR1 is DFQATT and CDR2 SNEGSKA (reference sequence). This CDR3 comprises 13 residues. V shed 4 bases, J shed 8 bases, and the junction held 8 bases outside the gene matches. The CDR3 spells CSATYGTGIGYTF. CDR3 bases: TGCAGTGCTACCTACGGGACAGGGATCGGCTACACCTTC.

The chain uses TRBV29-1 and TRBJ2-3, with 8 bases lining up with TRBD2. This CDR3 comprises 15 residues. The V gene's germline CDR1 is SQVTM and CDR2 ANQGSEA. Trimming at V came to 3 bases and at J to 8 bases, leaving 13 bases not matched to a gene. Here the CDR3 reads CSVELRGAGSFTQYF. The CDR3 DNA reads TGCAGCGTTGAGTTGCGGGGGGCAGGGTCTTTTACGCAGTATTTT.

This clonotype was seen many times. The chain carries TRBV6-5 and TRBJ2-7, with 8 nucleotides matching TRBD2. The V gene's germline CDR1 is MNHEY and CDR2 SVGAGI. This CDR3 is built from 17 residues. The V segment lost 4 bases and the J segment 7 bases; nucleotides outside the gene matches: 18. The CDR3 spells CASSFRPPAGGLGEQYF. The CDR3 bases are TGTGCCAGCAGTTTCAGGCCCCCGGCGGGGGGCCTGGGGGAGCAGTACTTC.

This clonotype was seen ten or more times. The chain couples TRBV19 to TRBJ1-1; no clear D gene. Germline V gives CDR1 LNHDA, CDR2 SQIVND (reference sequence). The CDR3 is 15 residues long. V dropped 1 base and J dropped 4 bases, with 13 bases sitting between them. The CDR3: CASSIGSRVGTEAFF. In nucleotides, the CDR3 is TGTGCCAGTAGTATAGGGAGCCGTGTAGGCACTGAAGCTTTCTTT.

The rearrangement uses TRBV6-6 and TRBJ2-1; the D gene is possibly TRBD1 (6 bases). Germline loops: CDR1 MNHNY, CDR2 SVGAGI (reference sequence). Trimming took 6 bases from V and 2 from J, leaving 11 bases between them. The CDR3 has 14 amino acids. The CDR3 DNA reads as TGTGCCAGCAGCACAGGGAGCACCTACAATGAGCAGTTCTTC. Residues: CASSTGSTYNEQFF.

Only a few counts were recorded for this clonotype. The J gene is TRBJ2-5, the V gene TRBV4-2; the match to TRBD2 covers 7 bases. The germline CDR1 and CDR2 sequences are LGHNA and YNFKEQ. The CDR3 has 16 residues. Trimming removed 0 bases from V and 1 base from J; junction bases left unmatched: 5. The CDR3 sequence is CASSQEQGLFQETQYF. The CDR3 DNA sequence: TGTGCCAGCAGCCAAGAGCAGGGACTATTCCAAGAGACCCAGTACTTC.

This clonotype was seen a few times. The V call is TRBV4-2, the J call TRBJ2-3, with TRBD2 matching 7 bases. Germline V lookup: CDR1 LGHNA, CDR2 YNFKEQ. The length of the CDR3 is 17 residues. With 0 bases clipped from V and 3 bases from J, the junction kept 9 bases outside the gene matches. This CDR3 is CASSQDGTAGRTDTQYF. For the CDR3, the DNA is TGTGCCAGCAGCCAAGATGGTACAGCGGGACGAACAGATACGCAGTATTTT.

V and J are TRBV12-3 or TRBV12-4 and TRBJ2-7; 9 bases are a match to TRBD1. The J segment lost 6 bases and the V segment lost 3 bases, leaving 6 bases of the junction unmatched. There are 14 residues in the CDR3. CDR3 protein: CASSFGGQGIEQYF. CDR3 bases: TGTGCCAGCAGTTTCGGAGGACAGGGGATCGAGCAGTACTTC.

This clonotype was seen more than once but under ten times. The chain combines TRBV6-6 with TRBJ1-4; possibly TRBD1 for D (6 bases). This CDR3 spans 14 amino acids. The V gene lost 7 bases and the J gene lost 8 bases, with 17 bases spanning the gap. Germline CDR1 and CDR2: MNHNY and SVGAGI (reference sequence). The chain's CDR3 is CASTPTGMNEKLFF. As DNA, the CDR3 is TGTGCCAGCACCCCTACAGGGATGAACGAAAAACTGTTTTTT.

This clonotype has a handful of counts. The rearrangement joins TRBV5-1 to TRBJ2-7; 7 bases agree with TRBD2. Unmatched junction bases numbered 3, after V lost 4 bases and J lost 2 bases. CDR3 size: 13 residues. Germline CDR1 is SGHRS and CDR2 is YFSETQ. The DNA of the CDR3 is TGCGCCAGCAGCACGGGGGGTACCTACGAGCAGTACTTC. This codes for CASSTGGTYEQYF. Supplemented by reference TRBV5-1 and TRBJ2-7, the full variable domain reads KAGVTQTPRYLIKTRGQQVTLSCSPISGHRSVSWYQQTPGQGLQFLFEYFSETQRNKGNFPGRFSGRQFSNSRSEMNVSTLELGDSALYLCASSTGGTYEQYFGPGTRLTVT.

This clonotype was detected ten times or more. The chain employs TRBV6-1 and TRBJ1-6; 7 bases match TRBD1. V dropped 4 bases and J dropped 6; count of bases not matched to a gene: 0. Germline loops: CDR1 MNHNS, CDR2 SASEGT. This CDR3 is 13 amino acids long. The CDR3 loop reads CASSGDSNSPLHF. DNA for the CDR3: TGTGCCAGCAGTGGGGACAGTAATTCACCCCTCCACTTT.

The rearrangement joins TRBV6-5 to TRBJ2-7, with TRBD1 matching over 10 bases. V shed 10 bases and J 3 bases; nucleotides not matched to a gene: 15. The CDR3 runs to 16 residues. CDR1 MNHEY and CDR2 SVGAGI come from the germline V gene. The CDR3 here is CATIPGTGVQNYEQYF. CDR3 DNA: TGTGCCACGATCCCCGGGACAGGGGTCCAAAACTACGAGCAGTACTTC.

Only a few counts were recorded for this clonotype. The chain joins TRBV27 to TRBJ1-6; 7 nucleotides align to TRBD1. This CDR3 is built from 17 residues. Unmatched junction bases numbered 11, after V lost 5 bases and J lost 4 bases. Germline CDR1 MNHEY, CDR2 SMNVEV (reference sequence). The CDR3 here is CASSTTGTRGYNSPLHF. In DNA, the CDR3 is TGTGCCAGCAGTACGACAGGGACTCGGGGTTATAATTCACCCCTCCACTTT.

In the case of this clonotype: It may be a read error: a sequence one base away is much more abundant. The rearrangement joins TRBV6-4 to TRBJ2-2; D not certain. V lost 7 bases and J lost 5, with 17 bases in between. The CDR3 totals 15 residues. CDR1 MRHNA and CDR2 SNTAGT come from the germline V gene. The CDR3 DNA reads as TGTGCCAGCACTGAAGGTGTGGCTGAGACCGGGGAGCTGTTTTTT. Its protein is CASTEGVAETGELFF.

The chain is built from TRBV5-6 and TRBJ2-5; unclear D gene. Between the trimmed V and J ends, which lost 4 bases and 3 bases, there was a span of 10 bases. Germline loops: CDR1 SGHDT, CDR2 YYEEEE. The CDR3 is 13 amino acids. CDR3 coding DNA: TGTGCCAGCAGCCTTGGGTCTGAAGAGACCCAGTACTTC. Translation: CASSLGSEETQYF.

On this clonotype itself: With a much larger clone just one base away, this may be a read error. This chain links TRBV5-5 with TRBJ1-5; D may be TRBD1 (5 bases). CDR1 is SGHKS, CDR2 YYEKEE, per germline (reference sequence). The length of the CDR3 is 16 residues. V lost 4 bases and J 1 base, leaving 15 bases between the germline ends. CDR3 DNA: TGTGCCAGCAGCCCGAACCCAGGGACGAGCAATCAGCCCCAGCATTTT. Amino acid sequence: CASSPNPGTSNQPQHF.

The V gene is TRBV6-2 or TRBV6-3, the J gene TRBJ1-2; D is ambiguous. The V gene lost 5 bases and the J gene lost 8 bases, with 12 bases spanning the gap. Germline V gives CDR1 MNHEY, CDR2 SVGEGT. The CDR3 runs 12 residues. CDR3 coding DNA: TGTGCCAGCAGTCGGACGGGCGTAGGCTACACCTTC. Protein: CASSRTGVGYTF.

A remark on this clonotype: One end of the junction is discordant with germline, which a read error may explain. This chain connects TRBV14 to TRBJ2-1, with D hard to call. CDR3 length equals 13 residues. From germline, CDR1 is SGHDN and CDR2 FVKESK. The chain's CDR3 is CASSQDGVGLRLF. The CDR3 DNA reads as TGTGCCAGCAGCCAAGATGGGGTAGGCCTGCGGCTCTTC.

The J gene is TRBJ2-2, the V gene TRBV11-2; 14 bases fit TRBD2. The CDR3 has 17 amino acids. Unmatched junction bases numbered 7, after V lost 6 bases and J lost 4 bases. Per the germline V gene, CDR1 is SGHAT and CDR2 is FQNNGV. CDR3 protein: CASRERLAGGPTGELFF. The CDR3 DNA sequence: TGTGCCAGCAGAGAGCGACTAGCGGGGGGGCCCACCGGGGAGCTGTTTTTT.

This clonotype has just a few counts. The rearrangement uses TRBV5-4 and TRBJ2-7, with 7 bases matching TRBD1. CDR1 is SGHNT and CDR2 is YYREEE in the germline V gene (reference sequence). V shed 3 bases and J 0 bases; nucleotides not matched to a gene: 6. CDR3 length: 15 residues. The DNA of the CDR3 is TGTGCCAGCAGCTACGGACAGGTGGCCTCCTACGAGCAGTACTTC. This translates into CASSYGQVASYEQYF.

This clonotype was detected ten times or more. The chain couples TRBV5-4 to TRBJ2-2; 7 bases are shared with TRBD1. CDR1 is SGHNT, CDR2 YYREEE, per germline (reference sequence). The CDR3 extends over 14 amino acids. V gave up 2 bases and J gave up 8 bases; unmatched junction bases: 6. In DNA, the CDR3 is TGTGCCAGCAGCTTCGAGGGGGCGAGAGGGGAGCTGTTTTTT. Its protein is CASSFEGARGELFF.

In its sample, this clonotype was seen many times. The CDR3 loop is CAWSVKGETQYF. In DNA form, the CDR3 reads TGTGCCTGGAGTGTGAAGGGAGAGACCCAGTACTTC. The chain carries TRBV30 and TRBJ2-5; D is unclear. Deletions cut 0 bases from V and 4 bases from J, with 6 bases between. Germline CDR1 is GTSNPN and CDR2 is SVGIG (reference sequence). The CDR3 length is 12 residues.